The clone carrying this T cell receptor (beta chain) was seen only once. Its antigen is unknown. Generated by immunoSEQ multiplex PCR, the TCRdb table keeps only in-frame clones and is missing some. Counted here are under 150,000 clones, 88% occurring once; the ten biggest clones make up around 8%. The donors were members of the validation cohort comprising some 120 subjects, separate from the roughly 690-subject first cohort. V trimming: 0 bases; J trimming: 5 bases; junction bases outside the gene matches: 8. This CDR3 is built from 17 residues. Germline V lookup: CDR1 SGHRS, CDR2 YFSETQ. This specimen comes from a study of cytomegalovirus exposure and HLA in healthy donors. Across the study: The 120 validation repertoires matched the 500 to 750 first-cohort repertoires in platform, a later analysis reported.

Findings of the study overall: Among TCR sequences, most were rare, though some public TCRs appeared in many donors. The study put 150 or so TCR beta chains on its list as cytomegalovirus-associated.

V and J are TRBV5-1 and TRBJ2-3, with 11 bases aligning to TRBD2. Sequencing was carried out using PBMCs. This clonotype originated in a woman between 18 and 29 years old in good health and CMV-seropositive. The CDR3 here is CASSLAIAGGPIDTQYF. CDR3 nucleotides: TGCGCCAGCAGCTTGGCCATAGCGGGAGGGCCGATAGATACGCAGTATTTT.